Detailed here is one TCR beta chain. Its cognate antigen is unknown. TCR beta VDJ combinations and CDR3 sequences were profiled from genomic DNA. Each CDR3 protein is one row after TCRdb ran MiXCR on the reads. The table includes fewer than 100,000 distinct CDR3 sequences, approximately 46% detected once. This sample was taken from a study of CD8+CD57+ T cells in acquired aplastic anemia. The CDR3 has 19 amino acids. V trimming: 0 bases; J trimming: 3 bases; junction bases outside the gene matches: 15. Germline loops: CDR1 LNHDA, CDR2 SQIVND (reference sequence). Study-wide results and limits: Both patients and controls carried the same twenty-nine CD8+ CDR3 sequences. CD8+ Simpson's diversity did not differ significantly between patients and controls.

The receptor comes from a human donor in good health, serving as a control. The gene calls are TRBV19 and TRBJ1-2; 8 bases line up with TRBD1. Sequencing was done on a sample of sorted CD4+, CD8+, or CD8+CD57+ T cells (not recorded which) from PBMCs. The CDR3 spells CASSIDRGQGAITDYGYTF. As DNA, the CDR3 is TGTGCCAGTAGTATAGATCGTGGGCAGGGGGCTATAACAGACTATGGCTACACCTTC.